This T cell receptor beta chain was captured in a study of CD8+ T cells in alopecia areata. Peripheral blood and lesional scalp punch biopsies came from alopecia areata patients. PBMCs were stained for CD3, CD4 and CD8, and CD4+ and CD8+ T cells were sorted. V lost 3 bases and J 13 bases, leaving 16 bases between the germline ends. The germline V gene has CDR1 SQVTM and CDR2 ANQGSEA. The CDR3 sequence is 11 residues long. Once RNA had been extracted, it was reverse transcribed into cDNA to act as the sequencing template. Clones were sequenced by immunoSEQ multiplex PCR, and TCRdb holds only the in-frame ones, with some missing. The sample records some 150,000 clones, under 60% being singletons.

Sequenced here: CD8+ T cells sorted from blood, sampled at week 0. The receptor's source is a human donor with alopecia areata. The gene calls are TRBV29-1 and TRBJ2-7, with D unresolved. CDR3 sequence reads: CSVEESMALYF. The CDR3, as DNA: TGCAGCGTTGAGGAGTCTATGGCCCTTTACTTC.